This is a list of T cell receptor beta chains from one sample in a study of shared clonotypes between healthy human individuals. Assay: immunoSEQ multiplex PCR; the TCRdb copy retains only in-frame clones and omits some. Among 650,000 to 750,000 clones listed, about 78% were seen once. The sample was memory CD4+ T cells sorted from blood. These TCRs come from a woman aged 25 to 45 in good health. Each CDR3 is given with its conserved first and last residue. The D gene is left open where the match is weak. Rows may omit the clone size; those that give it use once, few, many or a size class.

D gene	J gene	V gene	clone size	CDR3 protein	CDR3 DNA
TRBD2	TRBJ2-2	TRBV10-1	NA	CASSDRLADTGELFF	TGCGCCAGCAGTGATCGTCTAGCGGACACCGGGGAGCTGTTTTTT
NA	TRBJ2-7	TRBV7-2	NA	CASSPRLLAYEQYF	TGTGCCAGCAGCCCCCGGCTGCTAGCCTACGAGCAGTACTTC
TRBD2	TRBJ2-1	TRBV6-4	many	CASSVDSGRVGKFF	TGTGCCAGCAGTGTGGATAGCGGGAGAGTAGGAAAGTTCTTC
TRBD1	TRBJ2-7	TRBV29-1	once	CSVQGTVGTYEQYF	TGCAGCGTCCAGGGGACAGTTGGTACCTACGAGCAGTACTTC
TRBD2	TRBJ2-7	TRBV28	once	CASSKRSSGRAGEQYF	TGTGCCAGCAGTAAAAGATCTAGCGGGAGGGCCGGAGAGCAGTACTTC
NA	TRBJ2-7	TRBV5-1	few	CASSLGFGGDIFYEQYF	TGCGCCAGCAGCTTGGGTTTCGGGGGCGACATATTTTACGAGCAGTACTTC
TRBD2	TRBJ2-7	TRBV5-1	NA	CASSLGGTSHSYEQYF	TGCGCCAGCAGCTTGGGGGGGACTAGCCACTCCTACGAGCAGTACTTC
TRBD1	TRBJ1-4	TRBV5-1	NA	CASSPGTAGPTNEKLFF	TGCGCCAGCAGTCCCGGGACAGCCGGCCCAACTAATGAAAAACTGTTTTTT
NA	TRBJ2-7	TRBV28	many	CASRLQANYEQYF	TGTGCCAGCAGGCTCCAAGCTAACTACGAGCAGTACTTC
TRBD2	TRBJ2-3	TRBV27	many	CASSPRTSGMRDTQYF	TGTGCCAGCAGTCCACGGACTAGCGGGATGAGGGATACGCAGTATTTT